The TCR beta chain described here comes from a study of vaccination effects on CD4 cells after COVID-19. Regarding this clone: The antigen is undetermined.

General study results and limits: At late timepoints after vaccination, vaccine- and infection-induced clones shrank markedly.

TCRdb's copy holds only in-frame clones and misses some; the assay was immunoSEQ multiplex PCR. The sample holds about 31,000 clones, approximately 68% seen once. Pools of viral peptides were used by the ViraFEST assay to expand antigen-specific CD4+ T cells ahead of sequencing. CD4+ T cell isolation took place after 10 days of culture. The study found no prior SARS-CoV-2 infection in the vaccine recipients, who tested negative for nucleocapsid antibodies. This CDR3 spans 15 amino acids. The rearrangement joins TRBV21-1 to TRBJ1-1; the tabulated D call, TRBD1, remains unverified against the DNA. TRBV21-1 is noted as a pseudogene. The TCR sequence derives from a human donor who received a COVID-19 vaccine. The material sequenced was CD4+ T cells from PBMCs cultured with HCoV-229E spike peptides, taken before COVID-19 vaccination. The CDR3 sequence: CASSKVGTVNTEAFF. The CDR3 nucleotides are TGTGCCAGCAGCAAAGTAGGAACAGTGAACACTGAAGCTTTCTTT.